This T cell receptor (beta chain) was recovered during a study of T cells in Graves' hyperthyroidism and ophthalmopathy. CDR1 and CDR2 from the germline V gene are LGHNA and YNFKEQ. This CDR3 contains 16 residues. Trimming removed 0 bases from V and 2 bases from J; junction bases left unmatched: 1. What was amplified from RNA transcripts were TCR beta CDR3 regions. An initial round of RT-PCR targeting the TCR CDR3 relied on the HTBI primer set. MiXCR, run by TCRdb on the multiplex PCR reads, gives a single entry per CDR3 protein. The sample contains under 300,000 distinct CDR3 sequences, about 20% of which appear only once.

The source is a young man with Graves' ophthalmopathy. Source material: blood. The V gene is TRBV4-2, the J gene TRBJ2-1; 10 bases are a match to TRBD2. The CDR3 protein is CASSQDGTSAYNEQFF. The CDR3 DNA reads as TGTGCCAGCAGCCAAGACGGGACTAGCGCCTACAATGAGCAGTTCTTC.